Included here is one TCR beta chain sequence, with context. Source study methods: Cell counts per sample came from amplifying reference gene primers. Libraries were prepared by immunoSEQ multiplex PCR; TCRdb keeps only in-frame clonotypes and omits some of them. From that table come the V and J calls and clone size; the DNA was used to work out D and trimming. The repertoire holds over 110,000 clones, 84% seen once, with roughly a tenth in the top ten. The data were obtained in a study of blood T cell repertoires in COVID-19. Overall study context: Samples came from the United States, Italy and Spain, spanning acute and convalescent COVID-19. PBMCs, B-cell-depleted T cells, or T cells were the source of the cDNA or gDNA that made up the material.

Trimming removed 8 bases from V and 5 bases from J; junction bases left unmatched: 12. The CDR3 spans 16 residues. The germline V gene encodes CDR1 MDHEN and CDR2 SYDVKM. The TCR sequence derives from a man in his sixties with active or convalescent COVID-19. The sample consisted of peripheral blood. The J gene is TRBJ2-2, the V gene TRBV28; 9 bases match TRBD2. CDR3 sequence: CASLAGDYRGTGELFF. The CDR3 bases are TGTGCCAGCTTAGCGGGAGATTATCGGGGGACCGGGGAGCTGTTTTTT.